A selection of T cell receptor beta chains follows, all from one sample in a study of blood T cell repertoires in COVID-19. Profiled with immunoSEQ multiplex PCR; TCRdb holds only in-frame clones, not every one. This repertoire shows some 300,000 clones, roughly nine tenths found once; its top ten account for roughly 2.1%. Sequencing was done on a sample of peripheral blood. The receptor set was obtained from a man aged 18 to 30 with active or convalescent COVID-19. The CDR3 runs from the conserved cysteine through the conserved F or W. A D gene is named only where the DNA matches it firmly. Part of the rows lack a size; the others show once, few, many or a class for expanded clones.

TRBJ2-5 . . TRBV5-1 CASSPRSGRETQYF TGCGCCAGCAGCCCCCGGTCTGGGAGAGAGACCCAGTACTTC
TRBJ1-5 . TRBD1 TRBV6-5 CASSYYRGAQPQHF TGTGCCAGCAGTTACTACAGGGGTGCTCAGCCCCAGCATTTT
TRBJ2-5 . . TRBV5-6 CASSLRHLQETQYF TGTGCCAGCAGCTTGAGACACCTACAAGAGACCCAGTACTTC
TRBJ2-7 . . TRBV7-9 CASSLVGQTYEQYF TGTGCCAGCAGCTTAGTGGGACAAACTTACGAGCAGTACTTC
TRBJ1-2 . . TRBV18 CASSPARGNYGYTF TGTGCCAGCTCACCCGCGCGAGGGAACTATGGCTACACCTTC
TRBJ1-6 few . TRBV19 CASRMSSYNSPLHF TGTGCCAGTAGGATGAGCTCCTATAATTCACCCCTCCACTTT
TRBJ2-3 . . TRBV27 CASSLSSRTDTQYF TGTGCCAGCAGTTTATCGAGCCGAACAGATACGCAGTATTTT
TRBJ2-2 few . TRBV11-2 CASSLFSQNTGELFF TGTGCCAGCAGCTTATTTTCCCAAAACACCGGGGAGCTGTTTTTT
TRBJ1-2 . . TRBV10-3 CAISETTVDYTF TGTGCCATCAGTGAGACTACGGTTGACTACACCTTC
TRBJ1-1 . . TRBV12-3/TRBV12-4 CASRLQGNTEAFF TGTGCCAGCAGACTACAGGGGAACACTGAAGCTTTCTTT
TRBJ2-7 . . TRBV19 CASSIVAQGGEQYF TGTGCCAGTAGTATAGTCGCTCAGGGAGGCGAGCAGTACTTC
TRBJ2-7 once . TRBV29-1 CSVRLEAFYEQYF TGCAGCGTTAGACTTGAGGCCTTCTACGAGCAGTACTTC
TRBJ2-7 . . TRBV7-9 CASSLGSDYEQYF TGTGCCAGCAGCTTAGGGTCAGACTACGAGCAGTACTTC
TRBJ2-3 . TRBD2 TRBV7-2 CASSQQGLTSTDTQYF TGTGCCAGCAGCCAGCAGGGACTAACTAGCACAGATACGCAGTATTTT
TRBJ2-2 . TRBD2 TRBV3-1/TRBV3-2 CATGTSGGTGELFF TGTGCCACCGGGACTAGCGGGGGCACCGGGGAGCTGTTTTTT
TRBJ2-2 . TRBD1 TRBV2 CASSSGQGRTGELFF TGTGCCAGCAGCTCGGGACAGGGGCGGACCGGGGAGCTGTTTTTT
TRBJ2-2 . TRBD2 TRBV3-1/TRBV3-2 CASSRRGGGSNTGELFF TGTGCCAGCAGCCGCCGAGGCGGGGGATCGAACACCGGGGAGCTGTTTTTT
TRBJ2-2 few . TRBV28 CASRQNTGELFF TGTGCCAGCAGACAGAACACCGGGGAGCTGTTTTTT
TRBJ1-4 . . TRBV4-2 CASSQLDRSTNEKLFF TGTGCCAGCAGCCAACTAGACCGATCAACTAATGAAAAACTGTTTTTT
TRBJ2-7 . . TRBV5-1 CASSLGGGAAWYEQYF TGCGCCAGCAGCTTGGGCGGAGGGGCCGCCTGGTACGAGCAGTACTTC
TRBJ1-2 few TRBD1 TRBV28 CASSNQGALNYGYTF TGTGCCAGCAGCAATCAGGGGGCATTGAACTATGGCTACACCTTC
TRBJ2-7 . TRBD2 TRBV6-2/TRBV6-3 CASSPTAGGLNYEQYF TGTGCCAGCAGCCCTACCGCGGGGGGACTTAACTACGAGCAGTACTTC
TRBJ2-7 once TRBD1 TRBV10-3 CAIGRNQGVLGNEQYF TGTGCCATCGGGAGAAATCAGGGGGTATTAGGGAACGAGCAGTACTTC
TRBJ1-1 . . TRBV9 CASGAGLNTEAFF TGTGCCAGCGGGGCAGGCTTGAACACTGAAGCTTTCTTT
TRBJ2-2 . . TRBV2 CASSREDGAPGELFF TGTGCCAGCTCTAGGGAGGACGGAGCGCCCGGGGAGCTGTTTTTT
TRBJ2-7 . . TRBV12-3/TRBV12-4 CASSFGTAYEQYF TGTGCCAGCAGTTTTGGCACCGCCTACGAGCAGTACTTC
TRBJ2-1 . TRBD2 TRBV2 CASLENRGGYNEQFF TGTGCCAGCTTGGAGAACCGGGGGGGCTACAATGAGCAGTTCTTC
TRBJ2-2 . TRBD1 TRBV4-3 CASSQETGGNTGELFF TGCGCCAGCAGCCAGGAAACAGGGGGCAACACCGGGGAGCTGTTTTTT
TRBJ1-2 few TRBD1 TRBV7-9 CASADRDLGYTF TGTGCCAGCGCCGACAGGGACCTTGGCTACACCTTC
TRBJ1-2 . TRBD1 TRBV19 CASSRQGRGGYTF TGTGCCAGTAGCAGACAGGGCCGGGGCGGCTACACCTTC